This record looks at one T cell receptor beta chain sequence and its context. The source of the sample is a study of blood T cell repertoires in COVID-19. The germline CDR1 and CDR2 sequences are SGHNT and YYREEE (reference sequence). The CDR3 runs to 15 residues. V shed 2 bases and J shed 0 bases, with 11 bases lying between them. Per the study methods: Counts of nucleated cells, estimated from reference gene primer amplification, were obtained. This table comes from immunoSEQ multiplex PCR, and its TCRdb copy is limited to in-frame clones, with some not included. The V and J calls and clone size are taken from that table; D and trimming were inferred from the DNA. The sample includes about 36,000 clones, 65% to 80% of them seen just once.

The receptor's source is a man aged 60 to 69 with active COVID-19. Sequencing used peripheral blood. V gene TRBV5-4 combines with J gene TRBJ1-1; D unclear. The CDR3 DNA follows: TGTGCCAGCAGCTTAATGCGGGATTTGAACACTGAAGCTTTCTTT. This sequence encodes CASSLMRDLNTEAFF.